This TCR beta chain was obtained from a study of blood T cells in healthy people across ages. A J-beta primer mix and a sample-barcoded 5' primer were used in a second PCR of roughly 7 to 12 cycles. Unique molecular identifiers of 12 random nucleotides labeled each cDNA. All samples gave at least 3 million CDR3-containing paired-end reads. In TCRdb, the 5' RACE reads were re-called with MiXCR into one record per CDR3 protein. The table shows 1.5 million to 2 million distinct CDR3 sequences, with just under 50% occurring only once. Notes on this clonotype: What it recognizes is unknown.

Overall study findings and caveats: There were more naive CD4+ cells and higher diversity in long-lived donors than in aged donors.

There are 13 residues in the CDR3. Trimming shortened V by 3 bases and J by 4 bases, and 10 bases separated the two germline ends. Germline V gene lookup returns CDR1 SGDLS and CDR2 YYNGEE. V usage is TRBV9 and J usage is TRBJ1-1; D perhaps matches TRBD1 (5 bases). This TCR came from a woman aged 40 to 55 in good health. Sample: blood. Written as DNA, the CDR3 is TGTGCCAGCAGCGGGGGGGTCGGCACTGAAGCTTTCTTT. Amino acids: CASSGGVGTEAFF.